The next 31 T cell receptor beta chains were all read from a single sample in a study of blood T cell repertoires in COVID-19. Clones were sequenced by immunoSEQ multiplex PCR, and TCRdb holds only the in-frame ones, with some missing. The sample lists hundreds of thousands of clones, 83% occurring once. The specimen sequenced was peripheral blood. The receptors stem from a woman between 40 and 50 years old with active or convalescent COVID-19.

The J gene is TRBJ1-1, the V gene TRBV9, with 7 bases lining up with TRBD1. V was clipped by 4 bases and J by 3 bases; unmatched bases: 9. This CDR3 comprises 15 residues. Per the germline V gene, CDR1 is SGDLS and CDR2 is YYNGEE. DNA for the CDR3: TGTGCCAGCAGCTTAGAGACAGGGAGGCACACTGAAGCTTTCTTT. This codes for CASSLETGRHTEAFF.

The CDR3 DNA reads TGTGCCAGCAGCCAACATCCAGGGGGAAGTGAACAGCCCCAGCATTTT. Protein sequence: CASSQHPGGSEQPQHF. V is TRBV3-1 (or the pseudogene TRBV3-2) and J is TRBJ1-5; 7 positions match TRBD1. After removal of 2 bases from V and 7 bases from J, the junction contained 11 bases not matched to a gene. This CDR3 has 16 amino acids. CDR1 LGHDT and CDR2 YNNKEL come from the germline V gene (reference sequence).

As to this clone: Other DNA sequences in the same sample also yield this CDR3. The chain uses TRBV3-1 (or the pseudogene TRBV3-2) and TRBJ1-3; a weak D match, TRBD1 (5 bases). Germline V gives CDR1 LGHDT, CDR2 YNNKEL (reference sequence). CDR3 size: 14 residues. Trimming removed 2 bases from V and 1 base from J, with 6 bases in between. The CDR3 sequence is CASSQSGSGNTIYF. As DNA, the CDR3 is TGTGCCAGCAGCCAATCAGGGTCTGGAAACACCATATATTTT.

The chain is built from TRBV3-1 (or the pseudogene TRBV3-2) and TRBJ1-1; D is possibly TRBD1 (6 bases). The germline CDR1 and CDR2 sequences are LGHDT and YNNKEL (reference sequence). The CDR3 totals 16 residues. V was pared by 0 bases and J by 5 bases, with 16 bases between. CDR3 protein: CASSQEDSSAPTEAFF. CDR3 coding DNA: TGTGCCAGCAGCCAAGAGGACAGTTCCGCCCCTACTGAAGCTTTCTTT.

J is TRBJ1-6 and V is TRBV18; the D gene is possibly TRBD1 (5 bases). V was cut by 5 bases and J by 8 bases, with 10 bases left in between. The CDR3 covers 13 residues. Germline-derived CDR1 and CDR2 are KGHSH and LQKENI. The CDR3 DNA follows: TGTGCCAGCTCAACAGGCCCGGATTCACCCCTCCACTTT. Translating gives CASSTGPDSPLHF.

The V and J genes are TRBV6-1 and TRBJ1-3; D uncertain. The germline V gene has CDR1 MNHNS and CDR2 SASEGT. V was shortened by 1 base and J by 1 base, with 5 bases between the two germline ends. The CDR3 totals 14 residues. CDR3: CASSEDRSGNTIYF. The DNA of the CDR3 is TGTGCCAGCAGTGAAGATAGATCTGGAAACACCATATATTTT.

V gene TRBV7-9 combines with J gene TRBJ2-7, with D possibly matching TRBD2 (6 bases). CDR1 and CDR2 (germline): SEHNR, FQNEAQ (reference sequence). The length of the CDR3 is 15 residues. V lost 4 bases to trimming and J lost 0 bases, with 13 bases between them. CDR3 region: CASSSTGGDSYEQYF. The DNA for the CDR3 is TGTGCCAGCAGCTCGACGGGCGGGGACTCCTACGAGCAGTACTTC.

The rearrangement joins TRBV5-4 to TRBJ2-1, with 15 positions matching TRBD2. CDR1 SGHNT and CDR2 YYREEE come from the germline V gene (reference sequence). V shed 3 bases and J 6 bases; nucleotides not matched to a gene: 4. CDR3 length: 16 amino acids. CDR3 amino acids: CASSSGTSGRSNEQFF. The CDR3 DNA reads as TGTGCCAGCAGCTCGGGGACTAGCGGGAGGAGCAATGAGCAGTTCTTC.

V and J are TRBV20-1 and TRBJ1-2; weak D call: TRBD1 (5 bases). From germline, CDR1 is DFQATT and CDR2 SNEGSKA (reference sequence). CDR3 length: 11 residues. The CDR3 DNA sequence: TGCAGCGCGCAGGGTAATCATGGCTACACCTTC. As protein: CSAQGNHGYTF.

V usage is TRBV29-1 and J usage is TRBJ1-3, with D possibly being TRBD1 (5 bases). Looked up from germline, CDR1 is SQVTM and CDR2 is ANQGSEA. This CDR3 has 14 residues. Trimming removed 2 bases at V and 3 bases at J, with 11 bases between. CDR3 in DNA: TGCAGCGTTGAAAAAGGGGCTTATGGAAACACCATATATTTT. Residues: CSVEKGAYGNTIYF.

V gene TRBV29-1 combines with J gene TRBJ1-1, with a weak D call TRBD1 (6 bases). The germline V gene has CDR1 SQVTM and CDR2 ANQGSEA. The CDR3 extends over 12 amino acids. Trimming stripped 7 bases from V and 6 bases from J, with 15 bases between. In nucleotides, the CDR3 is TGCAGCGCCTCGTGGGGGGGCCCTGAAGCTTTCTTT. Its protein is CSASWGGPEAFF. Combining the CDR3 with reference TRBV29-1 and TRBJ1-1 gives the whole variable domain SAVISQKPSRDICQRGTSLTIQCQVDSQVTMMFWYRQQPGQSLTLIATANQGSEATYESGFVIDKFPISRPNLTFSTLTVSNMSPEDSSIYLCSASWGGPEAFFGQGTRLTVV.

This rearrangement joins TRBV7-3 to TRBJ2-3; 11 bases align to TRBD2. Germline V CDR1 and CDR2: SGHTA, FQGTGA. The V and J ends lost 6 bases and 0 bases, in that order; junction bases with no gene match: 14. The CDR3 covers 19 residues. The CDR3 DNA sequence: TGTGCCAGCAGGCCCCCTACTAGCGGGAGAGCGCCTAGCACAGATACGCAGTATTTT. Encoded protein: CASRPPTSGRAPSTDTQYF.

The chain carries TRBV30 and TRBJ2-7; D may be TRBD2 (5 bases). The CDR3 extends over 15 amino acids. Germline CDR1 GTSNPN, CDR2 SVGIG (reference sequence). The V end lost 5 bases, the J end lost 5 bases, and 22 bases lay between the germline ends. CDR3 sequence: CAWQRGGRRFDEQYF. As DNA, the CDR3 is TGTGCCTGGCAAAGAGGAGGAAGACGCTTCGACGAGCAGTACTTC.

The chain joins TRBV5-6 to TRBJ2-2; possibly TRBD1 for D (5 bases). Germline CDR1 is SGHDT and CDR2 is YYEEEE. The CDR3 length is 14 residues. The ends were cut back, 1 base at V and 4 bases at J, with 8 bases in the middle. The CDR3 region is CASSLRGTTGELFF. The DNA of the CDR3 is TGTGCCAGCAGCTTGAGGGGAACCACCGGGGAGCTGTTTTTT. Using reference TRBV5-6 and TRBJ2-2 for the parts outside the CDR3, the full variable domain is DAGVTQSPTHLIKTRGQQVTLRCSPKSGHDTVSWYQQALGQGPQFIFQYYEEEERQRGNFPDRFSGHQFPNYSSELNVNALLLGDSALYLCASSLRGTTGELFFGEGSRLTVL.

The count of this clone is one. This chain links TRBV6-5 with TRBJ2-5; 8 bases match TRBD1. J was trimmed by 1 base and V by 5 bases; bases with no gene match: 3. This CDR3 comprises 14 residues. Germline CDR1 MNHEY, CDR2 SVGAGI. In DNA form, the CDR3 reads TGTGCCAGCAGTCTACAGGGGGGCCAAGAGACCCAGTACTTC. It is translated as CASSLQGGQETQYF.

The genes are TRBV6-1 and TRBJ2-5, with TRBD1 matching 9 bases. The J segment lost 5 bases and the V segment lost 3 bases, leaving 7 bases of the junction unmatched. Per germline, CDR1 MNHNS and CDR2 SASEGT. This CDR3 is built from 15 residues. The CDR3 spells CASSEQLGTGETQYF. The CDR3 DNA sequence: TGTGCCAGCAGTGAGCAATTAGGGACAGGGGAGACCCAGTACTTC.

The chain uses TRBV30 and TRBJ2-1; no definite D call. CDR1 and CDR2 from the germline V gene are GTSNPN and SVGIG (reference sequence). The CDR3 runs 11 residues. Trimming pared 2 bases from V and 10 bases from J, leaving 9 bases between. The CDR3 loop reads CAWSRFGEQFF. In nucleotides, the CDR3 is TGTGCCTGGAGTCGCTTCGGGGAGCAGTTCTTC.

The rearrangement links TRBV30 to TRBJ2-1; the D gene is possibly TRBD1 (6 bases). Trimming pared 0 bases from V and 4 bases from J, leaving 13 bases between. From germline, CDR1 is GTSNPN and CDR2 SVGIG (reference sequence). The CDR3 runs to 15 residues. The CDR3 region is CAWSVQGSPYNEQFF. DNA for the CDR3: TGTGCCTGGAGTGTACAGGGCAGTCCATACAATGAGCAGTTCTTC. Full variable domain (missing parts from reference TRBV30 and TRBJ2-1): SQTIHQWPATLVQPVGSPLSLECTVEGTSNPNLYWYRQAAGRGLQLLFYSVGIGQISSEVPQNLSASRPQDRQFILSSKKLLLSDSGFYLCAWSVQGSPYNEQFFGPGTRLTVL.

The genes are TRBV11-3 and TRBJ2-3; the D gene is possibly TRBD2 (6 bases). Germline lookup yields CDR1 SGHNT and CDR2 YENEEA. The CDR3 runs 16 residues. The V end lost 0 bases, the J end lost 1 base, and 11 bases lay between the germline ends. Here the CDR3 reads CASSLDYERGTDTQYF. In nucleotides, the CDR3 is TGTGCCAGCAGCTTAGATTACGAGCGGGGCACAGATACGCAGTATTTT.

V and J are TRBV7-9 and TRBJ1-2, with 9 positions matching TRBD1. The CDR3 spans 12 residues. Germline V gives CDR1 SEHNR, CDR2 FQNEAQ (reference sequence). Losses at the gene ends were 6 bases for V and 10 bases for J; bases not matched to a gene: 6. This CDR3 reads CASREGQGNYTF. In DNA form, the CDR3 reads TGTGCCAGCAGGGAGGGACAGGGAAACTACACCTTC.

The chain joins TRBV19 to TRBJ2-1, with TRBD2 matching over 7 bases. Germline-derived CDR1 and CDR2 are LNHDA and SQIVND (reference sequence). This CDR3 region has 15 residues. Unmatched junction bases numbered 4, after V lost 1 base and J lost 4 bases. The CDR3 sequence: CASSIVAGLYNEQFF. DNA of the CDR3: TGTGCCAGTAGTATAGTAGCGGGCTTATACAATGAGCAGTTCTTC.

The sample holds many counts of this clone. V and J are TRBV9 and TRBJ1-6; D is unclear. The CDR3 loop spans 12 amino acids. Between the trimmed V and J ends, which lost 4 bases and 7 bases, there was a span of 6 bases. Germline V lookup: CDR1 SGDLS, CDR2 YYNGEE. CDR3 amino acids: CASSTRNSPLHF. In DNA form, the CDR3 reads TGTGCCAGCAGCACCAGAAATTCACCCCTCCACTTT.

The chain uses TRBV28 and TRBJ1-2; D unresolved. Per the germline V gene, CDR1 is MDHEN and CDR2 is SYDVKM. The CDR3 contains 14 residues. The V end was cut by 5 bases, the J end by 7 bases, with 17 bases between. In nucleotides, the CDR3 is TGTGCCAGCAGTCAAATGACTGACCGCTCTGGCTACACCTTC. This codes for CASSQMTDRSGYTF.

This clone appeared once. The chain recombines TRBV7-9 with TRBJ1-4, with a weak D call TRBD1 (6 bases). With 1 base removed from V and 8 bases from J, the gap between germline ends came to 14 bases. CDR3 size: 15 residues. Looked up from germline, CDR1 is SEHNR and CDR2 is FQNEAQ (reference sequence). The CDR3 protein is CASSLGGGTREKLFF. The CDR3 DNA reads TGTGCCAGCAGCTTAGGAGGGGGAACAAGGGAAAAACTGTTTTTT.

This clone has just one count. The chain couples TRBV7-2 to TRBJ1-2; 7 nucleotides agree with TRBD1. This CDR3 has 15 amino acids. CDR1 is SGHTA, CDR2 FQGNSA, per germline. V shed 4 bases and J 1 base; nucleotides not matched to a gene: 6. The CDR3 region is CASSWRRDSNYGYTF. CDR3 sequence (DNA): TGTGCCAGCAGCTGGCGCCGGGACAGTAACTATGGCTACACCTTC.

Worth noting for this clone: At one of its ends the junction is not consistent with the germline gene, which may arise from a read error. The chain uses TRBV7-7 and TRBJ2-5, with D possibly matching TRBD1 (6 bases). The CDR3 totals 15 residues. Per the germline V gene, CDR1 is SSHAT and CDR2 is FNYEAQ (reference sequence). The CDR3 region has the DNA TGTGCTAGCAGTCCGACAGGACGGGGCAGGGAGACCCAGTACTTC. Amino acids: CASSPTGRGRETQYF.

The V gene is TRBV21-1, the J gene TRBJ1-1. TRBV21-1 is a pseudogene locus. The CDR3 runs to 16 residues. The CDR3 sequence is CASSRKRVPTNTEAFF. The CDR3 nucleotides read TGTGCCAGCAGCAGAAAGCGGGTACCGACGAACACTGAAGCTTTCTTT.

This chain uses TRBV19 with TRBJ2-1; D gene ambiguous. This CDR3 is 15 amino acids long. Trimming removed 1 base from V and 3 bases from J, with 10 bases in between. The germline CDR1 and CDR2 sequences are LNHDA and SQIVND (reference sequence). CDR3 DNA sequence: TGTGCCAGTAGTATAGCCAGTGGTTTCTACAATGAGCAGTTCTTC. It encodes CASSIASGFYNEQFF.

The chain is built from TRBV9 and TRBJ1-2; D is uncertain. V was trimmed by 2 bases and J by 2 bases, leaving 7 bases between them. Germline loops: CDR1 SGDLS, CDR2 YYNGEE. The CDR3 length is 13 residues. The CDR3 spells CASSVKQNYGYTF. DNA of the CDR3: TGTGCCAGCAGCGTGAAACAGAACTATGGCTACACCTTC.

CDR3 in amino acids: CASSATGAGEAFF. The CDR3 nucleotides are TGTGCCAGCAGCGCTACAGGGGCCGGTGAAGCTTTCTTT. The V gene is TRBV9, the J gene TRBJ1-1; TRBD1 matches 7 bases. V dropped 3 bases and J dropped 7; count of bases not matched to a gene: 6. Looked up from germline, CDR1 is SGDLS and CDR2 is YYNGEE. The CDR3 has 13 amino acids. Together with reference TRBV9 and TRBJ1-1, the CDR3 gives the full variable domain: DSGVTQTPKHLITATGQRVTLRCSPRSGDLSVYWYQQSLDQGLQFLIQYYNGEERAKGNILERFSAQQFPDLHSELNLSSLELGDSALYFCASSATGAGEAFFGQGTRLTVV.

The chain recombines TRBV6-6 with TRBJ2-5; no clear D gene. There are 15 residues in the CDR3. Germline CDR1 reads MNHNY; CDR2 reads SVGAGI (reference sequence). The germline V and J ends were trimmed by 0 bases and 4 bases, with 12 bases remaining between them. The CDR3 spells CASSYSGQVPETQYF. CDR3 bases: TGTGCCAGCAGTTACTCTGGCCAGGTCCCAGAGACCCAGTACTTC.